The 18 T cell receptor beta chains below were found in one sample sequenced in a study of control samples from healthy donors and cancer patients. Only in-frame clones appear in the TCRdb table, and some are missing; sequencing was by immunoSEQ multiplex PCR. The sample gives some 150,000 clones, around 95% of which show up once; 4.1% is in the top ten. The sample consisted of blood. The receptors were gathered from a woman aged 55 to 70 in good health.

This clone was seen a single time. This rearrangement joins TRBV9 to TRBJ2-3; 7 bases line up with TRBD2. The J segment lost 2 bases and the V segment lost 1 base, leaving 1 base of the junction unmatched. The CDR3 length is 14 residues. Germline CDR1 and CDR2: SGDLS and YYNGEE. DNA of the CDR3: TGTGCCAGCAGCGTAACTAGCGTCACAGATACGCAGTATTTT. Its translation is CASSVTSVTDTQYF. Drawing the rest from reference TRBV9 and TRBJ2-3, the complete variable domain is DSGVTQTPKHLITATGQRVTLRCSPRSGDLSVYWYQQSLDQGLQFLIQYYNGEERAKGNILERFSAQQFPDLHSELNLSSLELGDSALYFCASSVTSVTDTQYFGPGTRLTVL.

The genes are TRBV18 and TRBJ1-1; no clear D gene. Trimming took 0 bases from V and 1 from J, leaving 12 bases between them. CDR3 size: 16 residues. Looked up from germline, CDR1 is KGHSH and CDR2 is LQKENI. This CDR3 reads CASSPPSPSGNTEAFF. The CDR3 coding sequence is TGTGCCAGCTCACCACCTTCACCATCTGGGAACACTGAAGCTTTCTTT.

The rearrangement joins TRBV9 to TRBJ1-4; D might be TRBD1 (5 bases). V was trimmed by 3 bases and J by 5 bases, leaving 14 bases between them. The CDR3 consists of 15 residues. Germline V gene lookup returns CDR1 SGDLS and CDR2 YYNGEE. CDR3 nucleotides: TGTGCCAGCAGCGAAGCCGGGACCAGAAATGAAAAACTGTTTTTT. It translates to CASSEAGTRNEKLFF.

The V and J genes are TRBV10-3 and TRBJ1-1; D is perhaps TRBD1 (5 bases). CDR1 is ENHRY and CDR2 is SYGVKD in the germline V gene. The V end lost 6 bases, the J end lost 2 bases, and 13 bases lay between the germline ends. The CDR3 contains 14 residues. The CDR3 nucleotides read TGTGCCATCAGGCCCGACCGGACAAACACTGAAGCTTTCTTT. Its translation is CAIRPDRTNTEAFF.

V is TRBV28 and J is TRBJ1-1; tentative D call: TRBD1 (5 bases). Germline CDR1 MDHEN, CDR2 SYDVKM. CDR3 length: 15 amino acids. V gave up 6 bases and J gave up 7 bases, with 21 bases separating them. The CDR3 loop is CASSETQGGKSEAFF. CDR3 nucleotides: TGTGCCAGCAGCGAAACTCAGGGTGGAAAGAGTGAAGCTTTCTTT. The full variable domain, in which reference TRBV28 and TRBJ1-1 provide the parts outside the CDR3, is DVKVTQSSRYLVKRTGEKVFLECVQDMDHENMFWYRQDPGLGLRLIYFSYDVKMKEKGDIPEGYSVSREKKERFSLILESASTNQTSMYLCASSETQGGKSEAFFGQGTRLTVV.

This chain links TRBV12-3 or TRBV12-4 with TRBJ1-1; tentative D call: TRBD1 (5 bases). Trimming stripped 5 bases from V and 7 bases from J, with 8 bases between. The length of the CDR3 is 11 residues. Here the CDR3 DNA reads TGTGCCAGCAGTCCAGACAGTGAAGCTTTCTTT. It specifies CASSPDSEAFF.

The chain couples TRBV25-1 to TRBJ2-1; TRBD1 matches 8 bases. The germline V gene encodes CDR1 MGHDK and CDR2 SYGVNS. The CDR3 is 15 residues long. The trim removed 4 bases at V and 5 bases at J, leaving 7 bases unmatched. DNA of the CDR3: TGTGCCAGCAGTGCTGACAGGGGCTCGCACAATGAGCAGTTCTTC. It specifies CASSADRGSHNEQFF.

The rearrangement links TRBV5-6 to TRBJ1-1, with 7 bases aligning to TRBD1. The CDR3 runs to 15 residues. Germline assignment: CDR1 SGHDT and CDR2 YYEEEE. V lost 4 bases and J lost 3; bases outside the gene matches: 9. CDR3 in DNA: TGTGCCAGCAGCGGGGGGGGGAGGGGGCACACTGAAGCTTTCTTT. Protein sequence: CASSGGGRGHTEAFF.

The CDR3 sequence is CASSFQGDGYTF. CDR3 DNA: TGCGCCAGCAGCTTTCAGGGGGATGGCTACACCTTC. This chain uses TRBV5-1 with TRBJ1-2, with 7 bases that match TRBD1. The CDR3 is 12 residues long. The germline V gene has CDR1 SGHRS and CDR2 YFSETQ. V trimming: 2 bases; J trimming: 6 bases; junction bases outside the gene matches: 1.

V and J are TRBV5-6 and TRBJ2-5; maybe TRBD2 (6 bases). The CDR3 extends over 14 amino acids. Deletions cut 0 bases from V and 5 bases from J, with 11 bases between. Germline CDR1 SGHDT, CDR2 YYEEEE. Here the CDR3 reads CASSLVSGRETQYF. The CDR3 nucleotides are TGTGCCAGCAGCTTGGTCTCGGGGAGGGAGACCCAGTACTTC. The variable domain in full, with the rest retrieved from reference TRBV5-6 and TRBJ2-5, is DAGVTQSPTHLIKTRGQQVTLRCSPKSGHDTVSWYQQALGQGPQFIFQYYEEEERQRGNFPDRFSGHQFPNYSSELNVNALLLGDSALYLCASSLVSGRETQYFGPGTRLLVL.

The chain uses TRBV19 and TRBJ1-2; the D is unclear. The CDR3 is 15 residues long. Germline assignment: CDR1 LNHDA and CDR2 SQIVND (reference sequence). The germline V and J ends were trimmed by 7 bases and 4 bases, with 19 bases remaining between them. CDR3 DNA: TGTGCCAGTATCCCCGACGGTTTGGGCGCCTATGGCTACACCTTC. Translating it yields CASIPDGLGAYGYTF.

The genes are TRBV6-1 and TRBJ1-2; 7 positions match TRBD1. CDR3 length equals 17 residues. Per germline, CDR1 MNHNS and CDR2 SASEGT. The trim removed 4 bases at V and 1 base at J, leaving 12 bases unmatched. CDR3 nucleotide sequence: TGTGCCAGCAGTGTGATCAAGAGACAGGGTCTTAACTATGGCTACACCTTC. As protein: CASSVIKRQGLNYGYTF.

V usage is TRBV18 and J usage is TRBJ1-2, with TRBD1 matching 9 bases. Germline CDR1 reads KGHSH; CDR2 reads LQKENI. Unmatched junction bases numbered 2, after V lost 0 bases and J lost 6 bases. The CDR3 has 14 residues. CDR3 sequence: CASSPPRTGDGYTF. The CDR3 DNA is TGTGCCAGCTCACCACCCCGGACAGGGGATGGCTACACCTTC.

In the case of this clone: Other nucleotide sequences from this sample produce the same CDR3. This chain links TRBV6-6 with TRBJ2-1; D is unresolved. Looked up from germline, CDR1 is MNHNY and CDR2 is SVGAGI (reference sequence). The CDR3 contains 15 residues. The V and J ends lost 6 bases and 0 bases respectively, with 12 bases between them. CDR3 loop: CASSSVASSYNEQFF. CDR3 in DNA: TGTGCCAGCAGCTCAGTAGCTAGCTCCTACAATGAGCAGTTCTTC.

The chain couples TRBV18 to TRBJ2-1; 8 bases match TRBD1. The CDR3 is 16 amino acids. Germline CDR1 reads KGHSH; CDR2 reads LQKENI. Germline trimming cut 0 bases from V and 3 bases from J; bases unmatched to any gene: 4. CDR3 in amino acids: CASSPPNRGIYNEQFF. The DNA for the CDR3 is TGTGCCAGCTCACCACCGAACAGGGGGATCTACAATGAGCAGTTCTTC.

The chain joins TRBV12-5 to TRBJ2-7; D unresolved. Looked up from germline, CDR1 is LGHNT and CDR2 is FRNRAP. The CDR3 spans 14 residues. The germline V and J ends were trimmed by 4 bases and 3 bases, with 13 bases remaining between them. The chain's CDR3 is CASGSYSRLYEQYF. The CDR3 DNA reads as TGTGCTAGTGGTTCCTACTCGAGGCTCTACGAGCAGTACTTC.

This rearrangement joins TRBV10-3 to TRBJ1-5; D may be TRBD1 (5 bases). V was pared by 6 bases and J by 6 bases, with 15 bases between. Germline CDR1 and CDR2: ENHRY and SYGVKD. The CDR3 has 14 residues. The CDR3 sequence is CAISSGQGGQPQHF. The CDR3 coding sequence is TGTGCCATCAGCTCGGGGCAGGGAGGTCAGCCCCAGCATTTT.

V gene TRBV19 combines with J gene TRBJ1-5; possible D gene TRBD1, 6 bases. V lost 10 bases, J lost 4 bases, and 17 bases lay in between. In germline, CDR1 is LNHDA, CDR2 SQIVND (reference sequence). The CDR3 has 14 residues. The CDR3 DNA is TGTGCCACCGAAATCGGACAGACTAATCAGCCCCAGCATTTT. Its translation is CATEIGQTNQPQHF.